This T cell receptor beta chain was documented in a study of T cells in Graves' hyperthyroidism and ophthalmopathy. Whole-study results and caveats: A model of 13 V-J features distinguished ophthalmopathy from stable hyperthyroidism.

Diagnosis rested on symptoms, serum thyroxine and TRAb, thyroid ultrasound, and orbital computed tomography. Of note for this clonotype: The antigen is unknown.

The investigators amplified TCR beta CDR3 regions from RNA transcripts. With the HTBI primer set, the TCR CDR3 went through a first round of RT-PCR. TCRdb processed the multiplex PCR reads anew with MiXCR; each CDR3 protein has one entry. The sample has 600,000 to 900,000 distinct CDR3 sequences; about 16% are singletons. Sequencing was carried out using blood. The origin of this receptor is a man aged 18 to 30 with Graves' hyperthyroidism.

The CDR3 protein is CASAGQGTKNIQYF. CDR3 nucleotides: TGTGCCAGCGCCGGACAGGGGACCAAAAACATTCAGTACTTC. The V gene is TRBV9, the J gene TRBJ2-4; 9 bases map to TRBD1. Per germline, CDR1 SGDLS and CDR2 YYNGEE. The CDR3 covers 14 residues. Trimming cost V 7 bases and J 2 bases; bases outside gene matches: 4.